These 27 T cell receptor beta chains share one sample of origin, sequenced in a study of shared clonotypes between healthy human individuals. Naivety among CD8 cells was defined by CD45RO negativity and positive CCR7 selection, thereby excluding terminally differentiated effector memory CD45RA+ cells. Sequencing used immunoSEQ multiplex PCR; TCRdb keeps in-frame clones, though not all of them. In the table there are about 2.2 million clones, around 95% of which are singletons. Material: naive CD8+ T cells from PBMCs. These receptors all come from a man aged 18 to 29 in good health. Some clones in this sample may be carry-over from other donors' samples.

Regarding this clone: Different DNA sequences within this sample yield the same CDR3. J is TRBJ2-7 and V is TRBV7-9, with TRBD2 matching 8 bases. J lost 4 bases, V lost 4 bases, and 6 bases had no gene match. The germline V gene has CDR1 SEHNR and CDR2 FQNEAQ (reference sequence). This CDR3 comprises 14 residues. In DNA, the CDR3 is TGTGCCAGCAGCTCCGGGACTAGTTTGTACGAGCAGTACTTC. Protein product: CASSSGTSLYEQYF.

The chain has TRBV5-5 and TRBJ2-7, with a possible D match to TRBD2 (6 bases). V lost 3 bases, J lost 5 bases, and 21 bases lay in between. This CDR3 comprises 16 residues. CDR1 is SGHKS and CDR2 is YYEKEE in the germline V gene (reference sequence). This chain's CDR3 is CASSSQPGLGLNEQYF. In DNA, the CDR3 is TGTGCCAGCAGCTCACAGCCGGGACTGGGTTTAAACGAGCAGTACTTC.

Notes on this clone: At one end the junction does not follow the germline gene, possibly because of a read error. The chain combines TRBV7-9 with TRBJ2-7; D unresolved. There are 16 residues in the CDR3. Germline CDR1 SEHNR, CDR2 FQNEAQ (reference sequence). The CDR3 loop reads CASSPVLEELSYGQYF. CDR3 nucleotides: TGTGCCAGCAGCCCCGTGCTTGAGGAGCTCTCCTACGGGCAGTACTTC.

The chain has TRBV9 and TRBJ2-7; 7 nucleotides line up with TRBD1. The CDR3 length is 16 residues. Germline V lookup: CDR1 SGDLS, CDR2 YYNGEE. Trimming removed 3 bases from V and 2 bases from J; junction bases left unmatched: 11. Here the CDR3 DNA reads TGTGCCAGCAGCGCCGGGTATGGGGACAGTCCCTACGAGCAGTACTTC. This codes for CASSAGYGDSPYEQYF.

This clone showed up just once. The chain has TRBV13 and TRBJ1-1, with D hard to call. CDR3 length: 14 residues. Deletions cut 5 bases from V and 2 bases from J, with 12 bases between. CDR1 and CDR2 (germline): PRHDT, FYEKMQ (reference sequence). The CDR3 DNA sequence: TGTGCCAGCAGCCCACAGTCTTCAAACACTGAAGCTTTCTTT. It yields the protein CASSPQSSNTEAFF.

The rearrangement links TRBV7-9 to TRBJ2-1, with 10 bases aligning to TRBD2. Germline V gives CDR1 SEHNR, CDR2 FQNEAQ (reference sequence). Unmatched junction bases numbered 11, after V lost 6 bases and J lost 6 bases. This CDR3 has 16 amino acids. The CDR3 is CASSLLLAGPTNEQFF. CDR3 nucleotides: TGTGCCAGCAGTCTCTTACTAGCGGGACCCACCAATGAGCAGTTCTTC.

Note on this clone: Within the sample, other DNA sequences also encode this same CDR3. The CDR3 nucleotides are TGTGCCAGCAGTCCCGGGACAGGCTTGAGCAATCAGCCCCAGCATTTT. Residues: CASSPGTGLSNQPQHF. This chain links TRBV27 with TRBJ1-5, with 8 positions matching TRBD1. V shed 5 bases, J shed 1 base, and the junction held 7 bases outside the gene matches. This CDR3 spans 16 amino acids. CDR1 is MNHEY, CDR2 SMNVEV, per germline (reference sequence).

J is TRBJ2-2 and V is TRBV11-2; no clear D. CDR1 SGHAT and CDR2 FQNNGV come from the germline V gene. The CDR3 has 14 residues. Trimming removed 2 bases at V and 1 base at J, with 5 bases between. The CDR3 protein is CASSLSVNTGELFF. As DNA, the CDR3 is TGTGCCAGCAGCTTATCAGTGAACACCGGGGAGCTGTTTTTT.

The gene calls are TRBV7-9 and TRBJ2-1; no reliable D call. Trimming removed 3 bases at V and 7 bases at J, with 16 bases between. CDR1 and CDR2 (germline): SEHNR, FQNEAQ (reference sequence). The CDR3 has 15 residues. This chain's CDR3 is CASSLMSGARNEQFF. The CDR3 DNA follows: TGTGCCAGCAGCTTGATGTCCGGAGCAAGGAATGAGCAGTTCTTC. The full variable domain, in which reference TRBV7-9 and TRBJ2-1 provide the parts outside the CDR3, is DTGVSQNPRHKITKRGQNVTFRCDPISEHNRLYWYRQTLGQGPEFLTYFQNEAQLEKSRLLSDRFSAERPKGSFSTLEIQRTEQGDSAMYLCASSLMSGARNEQFFGPGTRLTVL.

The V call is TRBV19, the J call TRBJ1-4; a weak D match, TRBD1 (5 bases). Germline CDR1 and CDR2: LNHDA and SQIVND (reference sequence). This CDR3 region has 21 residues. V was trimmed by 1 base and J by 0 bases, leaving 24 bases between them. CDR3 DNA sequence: TGTGCCAGTAGTATAGTTCTCCGGGACTATCGGGGGACCGCAACTAATGAAAAACTGTTTTTT. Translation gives CASSIVLRDYRGTATNEKLFF.

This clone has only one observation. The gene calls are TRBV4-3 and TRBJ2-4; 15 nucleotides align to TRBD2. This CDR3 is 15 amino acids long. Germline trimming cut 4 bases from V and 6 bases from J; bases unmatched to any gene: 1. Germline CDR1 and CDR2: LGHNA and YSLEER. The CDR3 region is CASSPGLAGGNIQYF. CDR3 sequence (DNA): TGCGCCAGCAGCCCGGGACTAGCGGGAGGAAACATTCAGTACTTC.

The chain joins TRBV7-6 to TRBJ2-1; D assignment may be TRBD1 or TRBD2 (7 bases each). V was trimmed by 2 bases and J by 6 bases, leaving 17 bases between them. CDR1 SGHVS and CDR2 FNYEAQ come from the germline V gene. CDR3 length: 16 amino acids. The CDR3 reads CASSLYPQGGLNEQFF. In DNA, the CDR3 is TGTGCCAGCAGCTTATATCCCCAGGGGGGGCTCAATGAGCAGTTCTTC. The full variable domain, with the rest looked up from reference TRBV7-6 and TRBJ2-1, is GAGVSQSPRYKVTKRGQDVALRCDPISGHVSLYWYRQALGQGPEFLTYFNYEAQQDKSGLPNDRFSAERPEGSISTLTIQRTEQRDSAMYRCASSLYPQGGLNEQFFGPGTRLTVL.

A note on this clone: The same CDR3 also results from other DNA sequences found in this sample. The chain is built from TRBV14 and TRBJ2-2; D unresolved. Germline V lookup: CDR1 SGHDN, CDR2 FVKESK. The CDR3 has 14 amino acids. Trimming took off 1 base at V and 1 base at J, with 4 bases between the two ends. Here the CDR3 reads CASSQALNTGELFF. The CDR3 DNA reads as TGTGCCAGCAGCCAAGCCTTGAACACCGGGGAGCTGTTTTTT.

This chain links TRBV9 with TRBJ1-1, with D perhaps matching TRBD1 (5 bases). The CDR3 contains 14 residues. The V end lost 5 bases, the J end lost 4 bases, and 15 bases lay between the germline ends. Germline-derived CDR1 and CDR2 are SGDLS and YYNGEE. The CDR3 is CASSRRGLITEAFF. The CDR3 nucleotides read TGTGCCAGCAGTCGCCGGGGGTTGATCACTGAAGCTTTCTTT.

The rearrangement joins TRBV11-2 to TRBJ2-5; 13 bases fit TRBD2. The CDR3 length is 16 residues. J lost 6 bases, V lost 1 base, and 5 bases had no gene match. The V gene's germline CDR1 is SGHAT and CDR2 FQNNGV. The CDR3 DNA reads TGTGCCAGCAGCTTAGGGACTAGCGGGAGTTTAAAGACCCAGTACTTC. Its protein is CASSLGTSGSLKTQYF.

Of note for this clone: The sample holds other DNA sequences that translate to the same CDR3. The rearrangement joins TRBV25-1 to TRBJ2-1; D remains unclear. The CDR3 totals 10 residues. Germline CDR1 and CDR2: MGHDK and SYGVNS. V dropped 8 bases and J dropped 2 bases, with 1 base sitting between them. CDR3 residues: CASAYNEQFF. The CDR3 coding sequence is TGTGCCAGCGCCTACAATGAGCAGTTCTTC.

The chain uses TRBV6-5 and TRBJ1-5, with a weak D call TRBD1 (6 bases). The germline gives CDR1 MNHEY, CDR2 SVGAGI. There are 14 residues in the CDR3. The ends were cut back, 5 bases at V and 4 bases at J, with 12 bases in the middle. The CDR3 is CASSAGTPNQPQHF. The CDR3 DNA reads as TGTGCCAGCAGTGCTGGGACACCGAATCAGCCCCAGCATTTT.

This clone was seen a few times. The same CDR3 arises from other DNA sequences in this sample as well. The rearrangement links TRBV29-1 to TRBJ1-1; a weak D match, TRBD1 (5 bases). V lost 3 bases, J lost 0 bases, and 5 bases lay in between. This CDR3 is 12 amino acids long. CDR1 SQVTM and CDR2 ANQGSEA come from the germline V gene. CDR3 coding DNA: TGCAGCGTTGAGGGGGTGAACACTGAAGCTTTCTTT. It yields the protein CSVEGVNTEAFF.

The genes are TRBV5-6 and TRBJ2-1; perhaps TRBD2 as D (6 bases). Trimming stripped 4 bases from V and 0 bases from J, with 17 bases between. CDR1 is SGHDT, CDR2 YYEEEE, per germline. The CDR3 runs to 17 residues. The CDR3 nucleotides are TGTGCCAGCAGCCCCGGGACTCGAGTACCCTCCTACAATGAGCAGTTCTTC. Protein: CASSPGTRVPSYNEQFF.

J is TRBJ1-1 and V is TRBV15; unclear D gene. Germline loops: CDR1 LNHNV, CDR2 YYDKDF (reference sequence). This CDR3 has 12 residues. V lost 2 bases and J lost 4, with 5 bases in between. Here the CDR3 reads CATSRPSTEAFF. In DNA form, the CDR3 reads TGTGCCACCAGCAGACCCTCCACTGAAGCTTTCTTT.

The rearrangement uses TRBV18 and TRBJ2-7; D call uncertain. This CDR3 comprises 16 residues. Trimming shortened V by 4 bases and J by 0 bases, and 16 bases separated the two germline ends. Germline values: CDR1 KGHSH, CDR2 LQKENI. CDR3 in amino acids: CASSLTATSASYEQYF. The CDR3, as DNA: TGTGCCAGCTCACTGACCGCCACGTCGGCCTCCTACGAGCAGTACTTC.

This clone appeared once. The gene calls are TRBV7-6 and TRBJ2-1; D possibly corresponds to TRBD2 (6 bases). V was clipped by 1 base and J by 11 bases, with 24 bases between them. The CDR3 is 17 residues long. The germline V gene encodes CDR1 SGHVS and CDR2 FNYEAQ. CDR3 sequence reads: CASSLGGGGTYNEQQFF. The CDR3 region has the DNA TGTGCCAGCAGCTTAGGCGGCGGCGGGACCTACAATGAGCAGCAGTTCTTC.

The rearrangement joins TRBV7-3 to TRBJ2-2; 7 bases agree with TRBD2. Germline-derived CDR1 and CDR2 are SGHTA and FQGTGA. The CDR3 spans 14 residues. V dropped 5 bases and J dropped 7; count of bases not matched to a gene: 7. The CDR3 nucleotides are TGTGCCAGCAGCCAAACTAGCGTGGGCGGGGAGCTGTTTTTT. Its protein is CASSQTSVGGELFF.

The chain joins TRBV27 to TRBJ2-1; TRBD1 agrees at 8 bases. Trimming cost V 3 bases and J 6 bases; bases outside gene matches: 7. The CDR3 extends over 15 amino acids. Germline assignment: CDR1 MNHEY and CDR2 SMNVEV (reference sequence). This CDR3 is CASSFQGAGINEQFF. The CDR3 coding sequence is TGTGCCAGCAGTTTTCAGGGGGCGGGCATCAATGAGCAGTTCTTC.

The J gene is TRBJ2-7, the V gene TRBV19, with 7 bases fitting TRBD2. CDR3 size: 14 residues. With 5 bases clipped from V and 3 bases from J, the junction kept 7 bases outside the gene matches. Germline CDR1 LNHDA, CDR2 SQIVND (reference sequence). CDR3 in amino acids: CASSSRTRLYEQYF. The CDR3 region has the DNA TGTGCCAGTAGTTCGAGGACTAGACTCTACGAGCAGTACTTC.

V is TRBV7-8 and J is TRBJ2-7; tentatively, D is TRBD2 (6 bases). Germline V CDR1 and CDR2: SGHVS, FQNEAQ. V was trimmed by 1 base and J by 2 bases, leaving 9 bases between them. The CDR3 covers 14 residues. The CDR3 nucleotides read TGTGCCAGCAGCTTAGTCCCGGGGGCCTACGAGCAGTACTTC. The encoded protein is CASSLVPGAYEQYF.

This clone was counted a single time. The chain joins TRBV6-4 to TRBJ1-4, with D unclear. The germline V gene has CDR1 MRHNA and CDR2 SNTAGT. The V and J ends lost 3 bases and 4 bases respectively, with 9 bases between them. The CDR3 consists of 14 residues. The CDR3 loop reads CASSDKGCNEKLFF. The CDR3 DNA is TGTGCCAGCAGTGATAAGGGCTGTAATGAAAAACTGTTTTTT.